This section outlines one T cell receptor beta chain sequence together with its context. What it binds is unknown. TCRdb's copy holds only in-frame clones and misses some; the assay was immunoSEQ multiplex PCR. The table shows 4,500 to 6,000 clones, with roughly 60% occurring only once. These data come from a study of neoadjuvant anti-PD-1 for oral cavity cancer. On the study more broadly: Patients mostly received three to four biweekly nivolumab doses at 3 mg/kg before surgery. Study-wide points: Expansion of preexisting intratumoral clones was suggested to aid response.

The material sequenced was tumor tissue, taken before nivolumab (anti-PD-1) treatment. This sequence originates from a person aged 35 to 85 with oral cavity squamous cell carcinoma.

The CDR3 reads CASSNQDRGGYTF. The DNA of the CDR3 is TGTGCCAGCAGCAACCAGGACAGGGGGGGCTACACCTTC. This rearrangement joins TRBV7-3 to TRBJ1-2; TRBD1 aligns across 10 bases. The ends lost 5 bases at V and 8 bases at J; junction bases unmatched: 5. The CDR3 spans 13 residues. Germline V gene data show CDR1 as SGHTA and CDR2 as FQGTGA.